Shown below are 13 T cell receptor beta chains from a single sample sequenced in a study of shared clonotypes between healthy human individuals (dated by TCRdb to the early 2020s). The library was obtained by the immunoSEQ multiplex PCR assay. TCRdb stores this immuneACCESS table with in-frame sequences only. Part of the clones is absent; in the studies checked, under half of the shortfall reflects unresolved V genes, and no reason is known for the rest. This sample is represented by millions of clones; over 85% of them were singletons. 0.1% to 0.15% of the sample goes to the ten largest clones. The sequencing input was naive CD4+ T cells sorted from blood. Interpreted using the paper, the cell subset or site label stands for: CD45RA+ positively selected. Receptors were obtained from a man aged 18 to 35 in good health.

This chain links TRBV5-6 with TRBJ1-2; D unclear. The V and J ends lost 5 bases and 7 bases respectively, with 15 bases between them. The CDR3 spans 13 residues. CDR1 is SGHDT and CDR2 is YYEEEE in the germline V gene. CDR3 protein: CASSARGESGYTF. The CDR3 DNA sequence: TGTGCCAGCAGTGCGCGGGGTGAGAGTGGCTACACCTTC. The complete variable domain, with remaining parts taken from reference TRBV5-6 and TRBJ1-2, reads DAGVTQSPTHLIKTRGQQVTLRCSPKSGHDTVSWYQQALGQGPQFIFQYYEEEERQRGNFPDRFSGHQFPNYSSELNVNALLLGDSALYLCASSARGESGYTFGSGTRLTVV.

V and J are TRBV30 and TRBJ1-1; 8 positions match TRBD1. The trim removed 2 bases at V and 6 bases at J, leaving 8 bases unmatched. The CDR3 runs to 14 residues. CDR1 is GTSNPN and CDR2 is SVGIG in the germline V gene (reference sequence). CDR3 DNA sequence: TGTGCCTGGAGTCTTGCGGGACAGGCAGCTGAAGCTTTCTTT. Translated, it gives CAWSLAGQAAEAFF. The complete variable domain, with remaining parts taken from reference TRBV30 and TRBJ1-1, reads SQTIHQWPATLVQPVGSPLSLECTVEGTSNPNLYWYRQAAGRGLQLLFYSVGIGQISSEVPQNLSASRPQDRQFILSSKKLLLSDSGFYLCAWSLAGQAAEAFFGQGTRLTVV.

This chain uses TRBV6-5 with TRBJ2-5; tentatively, D is TRBD1 or TRBD2 (5 bases each). V was shortened by 5 bases and J by 4 bases, with 11 bases between the two germline ends. Per the germline V gene, CDR1 is MNHEY and CDR2 is SVGAGI. The CDR3 covers 13 residues. The CDR3 DNA follows: TGTGCCAGCAGTCGAACTAGGGGAGAGACCCAGTACTTC. Translated: CASSRTRGETQYF.

J is TRBJ1-6 and V is TRBV28; D possibly corresponds to TRBD1 (6 bases). This CDR3 spans 15 amino acids. Trimming pared 2 bases from V and 7 bases from J, leaving 12 bases between. CDR1 MDHEN and CDR2 SYDVKM come from the germline V gene. CDR3 in amino acids: CASSLAQGQNSPLHF. Here the CDR3 DNA reads TGTGCCAGCAGTTTAGCTCAGGGGCAAAATTCACCCCTCCACTTT. Together with reference TRBV28 and TRBJ1-6, the CDR3 gives the full variable domain: DVKVTQSSRYLVKRTGEKVFLECVQDMDHENMFWYRQDPGLGLRLIYFSYDVKMKEKGDIPEGYSVSREKKERFSLILESASTNQTSMYLCASSLAQGQNSPLHFGNGTRLTVT.

The CDR3 DNA reads TGTGCCAGCTCACCAAGAAATAGTAATAATTCACCCCTCCACTTT. As protein: CASSPRNSNNSPLHF. The J gene is TRBJ1-6, the V gene TRBV18, with D uncertain. Germline CDR1 reads KGHSH; CDR2 reads LQKENI. V lost 2 bases to trimming and J lost 5 bases, with 10 bases between them. The CDR3 sequence is 15 residues long.

The chain joins TRBV10-3 to TRBJ1-6; 9 bases are a match to TRBD1. Losses at the gene ends were 10 bases for V and 8 bases for J; bases not matched to a gene: 9. Per germline, CDR1 ENHRY and CDR2 SYGVKD. The CDR3 length is 14 residues. The CDR3 coding sequence is TGTGCCAACGGACGGGACAGGGTTGATTCACCCCTCCACTTT. Its protein product is CANGRDRVDSPLHF.

The CDR3 spells CASSSPGPRGWYEQYF. In nucleotides, the CDR3 is TGTGCCAGCAGCTCGCCGGGACCCCGGGGCTGGTACGAGCAGTACTTC. The chain is built from TRBV5-6 and TRBJ2-7; D is tentatively TRBD1 or TRBD2 (5 bases each). The V gene's germline CDR1 is SGHDT and CDR2 YYEEEE. V lost 3 bases and J lost 4, with 20 bases in between. CDR3 length equals 16 residues.

This chain links TRBV5-6 with TRBJ2-5; D is unclear. In germline, CDR1 is SGHDT, CDR2 YYEEEE. The CDR3 is made up of 14 amino acids. V was pared by 3 bases and J by 4 bases, with 13 bases between. The CDR3 loop reads CASSSLRAGETQYF. Written as DNA, the CDR3 is TGTGCCAGCAGCTCACTTAGGGCAGGAGAGACCCAGTACTTC. Supplemented by reference TRBV5-6 and TRBJ2-5, the full variable domain reads DAGVTQSPTHLIKTRGQQVTLRCSPKSGHDTVSWYQQALGQGPQFIFQYYEEEERQRGNFPDRFSGHQFPNYSSELNVNALLLGDSALYLCASSSLRAGETQYFGPGTRLLVL.

The chain uses TRBV7-6 and TRBJ2-5; 7 nucleotides agree with TRBD2. The CDR3 consists of 17 residues. Germline V CDR1 and CDR2: SGHVS, FNYEAQ. Trimming at V came to 5 bases and at J to 5 bases, leaving 17 bases not matched to a gene. As DNA, the CDR3 is TGTGCCAGCAGCCCCAATCCGAGGGGCGGGAGTGTGGAGACCCAGTACTTC. Translated, it gives CASSPNPRGGSVETQYF.

This clone is a singleton in its sample. The CDR3 protein is CASSLSTGHYEQYF. DNA of the CDR3: TGTGCCAGCAGCTTATCCACAGGGCACTACGAGCAGTACTTC. The chain uses TRBV11-2 and TRBJ2-7, with D possibly matching TRBD1 (6 bases). V was cut by 2 bases and J by 3 bases, with 11 bases left in between. The CDR3 extends over 14 amino acids. Germline V CDR1 and CDR2: SGHAT, FQNNGV. Using reference TRBV11-2 and TRBJ2-7 for the parts outside the CDR3, the full variable domain is EAGVAQSPRYKIIEKRQSVAFWCNPISGHATLYWYQQILGQGPKLLIQFQNNGVVDDSQLPKDRFSAERLKGVDSTLKIQPAKLEDSAVYLCASSLSTGHYEQYFGPGTRLTVT.

Details on this clone: A read error may produce the germline difference seen at one junction end. This chain links TRBV27 with TRBJ1-2; perhaps TRBD1 as D (6 bases). The CDR3 sequence is 11 residues long. Germline V gene lookup returns CDR1 MNHEY and CDR2 SMNVEV (reference sequence). The CDR3 loop is CASSSDSVFSF. CDR3 bases: TGTGCCAGCAGTTCGGACAGTGTCTTTTCCTTC.

This clone was observed once. This chain connects TRBV28 to TRBJ2-2, with a possible D match to TRBD1 (6 bases). In germline, CDR1 is MDHEN, CDR2 SYDVKM. V was trimmed by 6 bases and J by 7 bases, leaving 18 bases between them. CDR3 length: 15 residues. The CDR3 nucleotides are TGTGCCAGCAGCACATGGACAGTGAATATCGGGGAGCTGTTTTTT. Translated: CASSTWTVNIGELFF.

J is TRBJ2-7 and V is TRBV11-2; D call uncertain. V lost 1 base and J 7 bases, leaving 8 bases between the germline ends. Germline CDR1 and CDR2: SGHAT and FQNNGV. The CDR3 consists of 12 residues. CDR3 in DNA: TGTGCCAGCAGCTTAGGCCGGTGGGAGCAGTACTTC. It codes for CASSLGRWEQYF. The full variable domain, in which reference TRBV11-2 and TRBJ2-7 provide the parts outside the CDR3, is EAGVAQSPRYKIIEKRQSVAFWCNPISGHATLYWYQQILGQGPKLLIQFQNNGVVDDSQLPKDRFSAERLKGVDSTLKIQPAKLEDSAVYLCASSLGRWEQYFGPGTRLTVT.